This T cell receptor beta chain was retrieved from a study of T cells in Graves' hyperthyroidism and ophthalmopathy. Study as a whole: Peripheral blood was secured at the point of initial diagnosis, before any treatment. The study's findings and limits: Among clonotypes expanded in thyroid above 0.001, most were also found in blood.

This clonotype has at least ten counts. The antigen is unknown. RNA transcripts served as the template for amplifying TCR beta CDR3 regions. A set of HTBI primers served as the primers for a first-round RT-PCR of the TCR CDR3. TCRdb re-derived calls from the multiplex PCR reads in MiXCR, one entry per CDR3 protein. The sample shows approximately 700,000 distinct CDR3 sequences, about 17% of them seen only once. V was cut by 4 bases and J by 4 bases, with 16 bases left in between. CDR3 length: 15 amino acids. CDR1 is MDHEN and CDR2 is SYDVKM in the germline V gene. The sequence was obtained from a man aged 18 to 29 with Graves' hyperthyroidism. This chain joins TRBV28 and TRBJ1-1; D unclear. The sample consisted of blood. The CDR3 here is CASSYSQEGSTEAFF. CDR3 nucleotide sequence: TGTGCCAGCAGTTACTCCCAGGAGGGATCCACTGAAGCTTTCTTT.